Listed below are T cell receptor beta chains from one sample, sequenced in a study of shared clonotypes between healthy human individuals. Sequencing was performed with immunoSEQ multiplex PCR; in TCRdb, only in-frame clones are kept and a portion is missing. The sample carries some 1,400,000 clones, 95% to 97% recorded once. The sample was naive CD4+ T cells sorted from blood. These TCRs come from a man aged 25 to 45 in good health. CDR3s include the opening cysteine and the closing phenylalanine or tryptophan. D genes are given only for firm matches. The size entry is marked missing in some rows and otherwise reads once, few, many or a size class.

j_call	d_call	v_call	clone_size	cdr3_length	cdr3_aa	cdr3_nt
TRBJ2-1	TRBD1	TRBV14	once	15	CASSQRAGGYGEQFF	TGTGCCAGCAGCCAAAGGGCAGGGGGCTATGGTGAGCAGTTCTTC
TRBJ2-2	NA	TRBV29-1	NA	11	CSVAATGELFF	TGCAGCGTTGCTGCCACCGGGGAGCTGTTTTTT
TRBJ2-7	NA	TRBV7-6	NA	13	CASSLGQRYEQYF	TGTGCCAGCAGCTTAGGACAGCGCTACGAGCAGTACTTC
TRBJ2-4	TRBD1	TRBV6-5	NA	16	CASSYSPSTGGDIQYF	TGTGCCAGCAGTTACTCCCCCAGTACAGGGGGTGACATTCAGTACTTC
TRBJ2-3	TRBD1	TRBV19	NA	14	CASSMRGQTDTQYF	TGTGCCAGTAGTATGAGGGGGCAGACAGATACGCAGTATTTT
TRBJ2-1	TRBD1	TRBV7-9	NA	16	CASSLGDRSSYNEQFF	TGTGCCAGCAGCTTAGGGGACAGGAGCTCCTACAATGAGCAGTTCTTC
TRBJ1-2	NA	TRBV20-1	NA	11	CSARGTEGYTF	TGCAGTGCCAGGGGAACGGAAGGCTACACCTTC
TRBJ2-1	TRBD2	TRBV7-8	NA	19	CASSLVAVAGGTTHNEQFF	TGTGCCAGCAGTCTAGTTGCGGTAGCGGGGGGTACGACGCACAATGAGCAGTTCTTC
TRBJ2-1	NA	TRBV5-1	NA	16	CASSLFLGGSYNEQFF	TGCGCCAGCAGCTTATTTTTAGGGGGATCCTACAATGAGCAGTTCTTC
TRBJ1-2	NA	TRBV5-4	NA	15	CASSLEAGANYGYTF	TGTGCCAGCAGCTTGGAGGCAGGGGCAAACTATGGCTACACCTTC
TRBJ2-1	TRBD2	TRBV11-3	once	16	CASSLAGTTGYNEQFF	TGTGCCAGCAGCTTAGCCGGGACTACCGGATACAATGAGCAGTTCTTC
TRBJ1-1	NA	TRBV5-1	few	14	CASSLQGGNTEAFF	TGCGCCAGCAGCTTGCAGGGAGGGAACACTGAAGCTTTCTTT
TRBJ1-1	NA	TRBV13	NA	13	CASSLGRVFQAFF	TGTGCCAGCAGCTTAGGCCGAGTTTTTCAAGCTTTCTTT
TRBJ2-7	NA	TRBV10-3	NA	15	CAISESGPQVGEQYF	TGTGCCATCAGTGAGTCCGGGCCGCAGGTTGGGGAGCAGTACTTC
TRBJ1-1	NA	TRBV11-2	NA	14	CASSLVTARPEAFF	TGTGCCAGCAGCTTAGTGACAGCCCGGCCTGAAGCTTTCTTT
TRBJ2-2	NA	TRBV9	NA	14	CASSVGAGVGELFF	TGTGCCAGCAGCGTAGGGGCCGGGGTCGGGGAGCTGTTTTTT
TRBJ1-1	NA	TRBV5-4	once	15	CAHTMSGAVNTEAFF	TGTGCCCACACCATGTCAGGGGCGGTGAACACTGAAGCTTTCTTT
TRBJ1-5	NA	TRBV5-1	NA	15	CASSDGTYSNQPQHF	TGCGCCAGCAGTGACGGGACTTATAGCAATCAGCCCCAGCATTTT
TRBJ2-5	TRBD2	TRBV13	NA	17	CASSLGTSGRGRETQYF	TGTGCCAGCAGCTTAGGTACTAGCGGGAGGGGCAGGGAGACCCAGTACTTC
TRBJ1-2	TRBD1	TRBV19	NA	16	CASRSPGGQGARGYTF	TGTGCCAGTAGATCTCCCGGCGGACAGGGGGCACGTGGCTACACCTTC
TRBJ2-4	TRBD1	TRBV6-6	NA	15	CASSKPGQGVDIQYF	TGTGCCAGCAGTAAACCGGGACAGGGGGTAGACATTCAGTACTTC
TRBJ1-1	NA	TRBV28	NA	15	CASTLRLGVNTEAFF	TGTGCCAGCACCCTAAGGTTAGGGGTAAACACTGAAGCTTTCTTT
TRBJ2-7	NA	TRBV28	NA	13	CASRGTPSYEQYF	TGTGCCAGCAGGGGGACACCTTCCTACGAGCAGTACTTC
TRBJ2-1	NA	TRBV27	NA	19	CASSRGADWQVASYNEQFF	TGTGCCAGCAGTCGCGGTGCTGACTGGCAGGTGGCCTCCTACAATGAGCAGTTCTTC
TRBJ1-5	NA	TRBV5-6	NA	18	CASSLTLDSAIQYQPQHF	TGTGCCAGCAGCTTAACTTTGGACAGTGCAATACAATATCAGCCCCAGCATTTT
TRBJ2-1	NA	TRBV9	NA	14	CASSLRLTDNEQFF	TGTGCCAGCAGCCTCCGCCTGACAGACAATGAGCAGTTCTTC
TRBJ1-2	TRBD1	TRBV4-1	NA	18	CASSQVGTGILTNYGYTF	TGCGCCAGCAGCCAAGTCGGGACAGGAATCCTTACTAACTATGGCTACACCTTC
TRBJ2-6	NA	TRBV5-1	NA	17	CASSFKRGTTGANVLTF	TGCGCCAGCAGCTTTAAGAGGGGCACAACTGGGGCCAACGTCCTGACTTTC
TRBJ1-3	NA	TRBV6-5	NA	15	CASSYSSGSGNTIYF	TGTGCCAGCAGTTACTCGTCGGGCTCTGGAAACACCATATATTTT
TRBJ2-7	NA	TRBV27	NA	12	CASSFNLHEQYF	TGTGCCAGCAGTTTCAACCTCCACGAGCAGTACTTC
TRBJ2-3	NA	TRBV6-1	once	18	CASSEGVSAFASTDTQYF	TGTGCCAGCAGTGAAGGAGTATCGGCCTTTGCTAGCACAGATACGCAGTATTTT
TRBJ2-7	TRBD1	TRBV5-8	NA	14	CASSLRTGAYEQYF	TGTGCCAGCAGCTTGCGGACAGGAGCCTACGAGCAGTACTTC
TRBJ2-7	TRBD2	TRBV6-1	once	15	CASSVYSGSIYEQYF	TGTGCCAGCAGTGTATATAGCGGGAGCATCTACGAGCAGTACTTC
TRBJ2-7	TRBD2	TRBV5-1	NA	16	CASSLGTSGRGDEQYF	TGCGCCAGCAGCCTGGGGACTAGCGGGAGAGGGGACGAGCAGTACTTC
TRBJ2-5	NA	TRBV28	NA	13	CASSFQLLETQYF	TGTGCCAGCAGTTTCCAGCTCTTAGAGACCCAGTACTTC
TRBJ2-1	TRBD2	TRBV5-4	NA	16	CASSLGRGLANNEQFF	TGTGCCAGCAGCTTGGGGCGTGGACTAGCGAACAATGAGCAGTTCTTC
TRBJ2-7	TRBD2	TRBV5-1	NA	16	CASSLGLAGVFYEQYF	TGCGCCAGCAGCTTGGGGCTAGCGGGAGTGTTCTACGAGCAGTACTTC
TRBJ2-2	NA	TRBV7-9	NA	17	CASKEPPNRSNTGELFF	TGTGCCAGCAAAGAACCCCCAAATCGCTCGAACACCGGGGAGCTGTTTTTT
TRBJ2-2	NA	TRBV5-6	NA	15	CASSLDGVRTGELFF	TGTGCCAGCAGCTTGGATGGTGTAAGGACCGGGGAGCTGTTTTTT
TRBJ2-5	NA	TRBV2	NA	13	CASSRETKETQYF	TGTGCCAGCTCTAGGGAGACAAAAGAGACCCAGTACTTC
TRBJ2-3	TRBD2	TRBV15	NA	16	CATSRILAGNTDTQYF	TGTGCCACCAGCAGAATACTAGCGGGAAACACAGATACGCAGTATTTT
TRBJ2-3	TRBD1	TRBV7-9	NA	15	CASSPRQGPGDTQYF	TGTGCCAGCAGCCCAAGACAGGGGCCGGGAGATACGCAGTATTTT
TRBJ2-1	TRBD2	TRBV11-2	NA	17	CASSLGTGTSGSFEQFF	TGTGCCAGCAGCTTGGGGACCGGGACTAGCGGGAGTTTTGAGCAGTTCTTC
TRBJ2-7	TRBD2	TRBV6-1	NA	18	CASSEAGTSGIRTYEQYF	TGTGCCAGCAGTGAAGCGGGGACTAGCGGGATAAGGACCTACGAGCAGTACTTC
TRBJ2-1	TRBD1	TRBV5-1	NA	14	CASSTGQGSNEQFF	TGCGCCAGCAGCACCGGACAGGGTAGCAATGAGCAGTTCTTC
TRBJ2-5	TRBD1	TRBV5-1	NA	17	CASSNRDRLNGEETQYF	TGCGCCAGCAGCAACCGGGACAGACTAAACGGGGAAGAGACCCAGTACTTC
TRBJ2-3	NA	TRBV9	NA	14	CASSVAGAADTQYF	TGTGCCAGCAGCGTAGCGGGAGCGGCAGATACGCAGTATTTT
TRBJ2-7	NA	TRBV7-9	NA	16	CASSMRGAGNSYEQYF	TGTGCCAGCAGCATGAGGGGTGCGGGTAACTCCTACGAGCAGTACTTC